This record looks at one TCR beta chain sequence and its context. CDR1 and CDR2 from the germline V gene are LGHNA and YNFKEQ. The CDR3 runs 13 residues. V gave up 4 bases and J gave up 5 bases, with 9 bases separating them. The data are from a study of T cell responses to AZD1222 COVID-19 vaccine. Sequencing was performed with immunoSEQ multiplex PCR; in TCRdb, only in-frame clones are kept and a portion is missing. The sample consists of fewer than 90,000 clones, roughly 88% of them appearing once. This sequence was found in an adult in good health. Here the sequenced sample was peripheral blood, taken on day 0 of AZD1222 vaccination. The chain carries TRBV4-2 and TRBJ1-5; a possible D gene is TRBD1 (6 bases). CDR3: CASSRQADQPQHF. CDR3 coding DNA: TGTGCCAGCAGCCGACAGGCTGATCAGCCCCAGCATTTT.